These 27 T cell receptor beta chains originate from one sample sequenced in a study of blood T cells in healthy people across ages (dated by TCRdb to the mid-2010s). The library was prepared using 5' RACE. The reads were generated on an Illumina HiSeq 2500. The second PCR ran for roughly 7 to 12 cycles and used a J-beta primer mix along with a sample-barcoded 5' primer. TCRdb applied fastp at Q25 and MiXCR to the public reads, then kept only in-frame beta chains. All rows with the same CDR3 protein become a single entry with the most common DNA and genes. This sample has under 2,000,000 distinct CDR3 sequences in its table, and about 50% of those were observed once. The ten top clones hold roughly 2.1% of the sample. What was sequenced was blood. The origin of the receptors is a woman in her thirties or forties in good health.

This clonotype showed up just a few times. The chain uses TRBV21-1 and TRBJ1-2; the D segment call TRBD1 is taken from the table without a DNA check. TRBV21-1 counts as a pseudogene. This CDR3 has 20 amino acids. CDR3 protein: CASSKPEGVPGQGAYYGYTF. Here the CDR3 DNA reads TGTGCCAGCAGCAAACCGGAGGGGGTCCCGGGACAGGGGGCGTACTATGGCTACACCTTC.

In this sample, this clonotype turned up a few times. This sequence joins TRBV20-1 and TRBJ2-7, with TRBD1 as a possible D gene (7 bases). Trimming cost V 4 bases and J 5 bases, with 18 bases left between them. Germline-derived CDR1 and CDR2 are DFQATT and SNEGSKA (reference sequence). The CDR3 runs to 14 residues. The CDR3: CSAKRGAGGHEQYF. CDR3 DNA: TGCAGTGCTAAGAGAGGGGCAGGGGGGCACGAGCAGTACTTC.

This rearrangement joins TRBV4-3 to TRBJ2-3; TRBD2 matches at 8 bases. V was pared by 1 base and J by 5 bases, with 5 bases of the junction left unmatched. The CDR3 contains 15 residues. Germline V CDR1 and CDR2: LGHNA, YSLEER. The DNA of the CDR3 is TGCGCCAGCAGCCAAGGTCCGGGGGGGCTAGATACGCAGTATTTT. Protein sequence: CASSQGPGGLDTQYF.

J is TRBJ2-3 and V is TRBV20-1; TRBD2 matches at 8 bases. The CDR3 runs 15 residues. Germline CDR1 reads DFQATT; CDR2 reads SNEGSKA (reference sequence). Unmatched junction bases numbered 13, after V lost 6 bases and J lost 5 bases. Here the CDR3 DNA reads TGCAGTGCAACAATTCTAGCGGGCGAGCTAGATACGCAGTATTTT. Translated: CSATILAGELDTQYF.

V is TRBV6-2 or TRBV6-3 and J is TRBJ2-7, with TRBD1 identical over 11 bases. Germline V gives CDR1 MNHEY, CDR2 SVGEGT. This CDR3 region has 16 residues. The junction had 12 bases not matched to a gene; V was cut back by 8 bases and J by 3 bases. The CDR3 DNA reads TGTGCCAGCTCGATCGGACAGGGGGCAGAAAACTACGAGCAGTACTTC. Translated: CASSIGQGAENYEQYF.

The chain combines TRBV5-6 with TRBJ2-5; the D is unclear. The germline gives CDR1 SGHDT, CDR2 YYEEEE. V lost 0 bases, J lost 7 bases, and 13 bases lay in between. The CDR3 loop spans 14 amino acids. The chain's CDR3 is CASSLERSFGTQYF. The CDR3 region has the DNA TGTGCCAGCAGCTTGGAAAGGAGCTTCGGGACCCAGTACTTC.

This chain joins TRBV4-2 and TRBJ1-2; 7 nucleotides agree with TRBD1. This CDR3 region has 16 residues. V lost 0 bases, J lost 5 bases, and 9 bases stayed unmatched. Looked up from germline, CDR1 is LGHNA and CDR2 is YNFKEQ. The CDR3 DNA is TGTGCCAGCAGCCAAGATCAAAACAGGGGCATTTATGGCTACACCTTC. Protein: CASSQDQNRGIYGYTF.

The genes are TRBV20-1 and TRBJ2-1, with TRBD2 matching over 8 bases. Germline V gene sequence: CDR1 DFQATT, CDR2 SNEGSKA (reference sequence). V shed 3 bases and J 7 bases; nucleotides not matched to a gene: 8. This CDR3 region has 14 residues. The CDR3 is CSARLGGAGNEQFF. The CDR3 DNA is TGCAGTGCTAGGCTCGGGGGGGCCGGGAATGAGCAGTTCTTC.

In this sample, this clonotype turned up a few times. The rearrangement links TRBV28 to TRBJ2-7; the match to TRBD1 covers 7 bases. The CDR3 runs to 15 residues. Trimming removed 5 bases from V and 4 bases from J; junction bases left unmatched: 11. Germline values: CDR1 MDHEN, CDR2 SYDVKM. The CDR3 bases are TGTGCCAGCAGTAGAGGGGGACAGCGGTTATACGAGCAGTACTTC. It translates to CASSRGGQRLYEQYF. The variable domain in full, with the rest retrieved from reference TRBV28 and TRBJ2-7, is DVKVTQSSRYLVKRTGEKVFLECVQDMDHENMFWYRQDPGLGLRLIYFSYDVKMKEKGDIPEGYSVSREKKERFSLILESASTNQTSMYLCASSRGGQRLYEQYFGPGTRLTVT.

In this sample, this clonotype turned up a few times. This chain joins TRBV5-1 and TRBJ2-3; D possibly matches TRBD1 or TRBD2 (5 bases each). The ends were cut back, 5 bases at V and 2 bases at J, with 15 bases in the middle. The germline V gene encodes CDR1 SGHRS and CDR2 YFSETQ. This CDR3 is built from 15 residues. CDR3 DNA sequence: TGCGCCAGCAGGGTTGGGGCTAGCCTCACAGATACGCAGTATTTT. It translates to CASRVGASLTDTQYF.

This chain links TRBV9 with TRBJ2-5, with 10 bases lining up with TRBD2. The V gene end was trimmed by 4 bases and the J gene end by 2 bases; junction bases not matched to a gene: 8. Germline V gives CDR1 SGDLS, CDR2 YYNGEE. The CDR3 contains 16 residues. Here the CDR3 reads CASSIASGGLQETQYF. The CDR3 coding sequence is TGTGCCAGCAGCATAGCTAGCGGGGGACTGCAAGAGACCCAGTACTTC.

This clonotype was counted a few times. This sequence joins TRBV29-1 and TRBJ2-3; 8 nucleotides line up with TRBD1. This CDR3 is 13 amino acids long. Germline V lookup: CDR1 SQVTM, CDR2 ANQGSEA. With V trimmed by 5 bases and J by 0 bases, 1 base remained unmatched. The CDR3 DNA is TGCAGCGTTCGACAGGGGAGCACAGATACGCAGTATTTT. This gives the protein CSVRQGSTDTQYF.

The sample holds a few counts of this clonotype. The chain is built from TRBV11-2 and TRBJ2-5, with 11 bases identical to TRBD2. The V and J ends lost 3 bases and 1 base, in that order; junction bases with no gene match: 7. The CDR3 loop spans 17 amino acids. CDR1 and CDR2 from the germline V gene are SGHAT and FQNNGV. The CDR3 loop reads CASSLGLAVGFQETQYF. The CDR3 coding sequence is TGTGCCAGCAGCTTGGGACTAGCGGTGGGTTTCCAAGAGACCCAGTACTTC.

The J gene is TRBJ2-7, the V gene TRBV29-1, with 16 bases fitting TRBD2. CDR3 length: 15 amino acids. CDR1 and CDR2 from the germline V gene are SQVTM and ANQGSEA. The V segment lost 7 bases and the J segment 6 bases; nucleotides outside the gene matches: 9. CDR3 sequence: CSAGTSGGALVEQYF. In nucleotides, the CDR3 is TGCAGCGCCGGGACTAGCGGGGGGGCATTGGTCGAGCAGTACTTC.

The chain employs TRBV5-1 and TRBJ2-3; D is unresolved. Germline V lookup: CDR1 SGHRS, CDR2 YFSETQ. This CDR3 comprises 15 residues. Trimming removed 2 bases at V and 4 bases at J, with 14 bases between. CDR3 in amino acids: CASSFSPRSADTQYF. The DNA of the CDR3 is TGCGCCAGCAGCTTCTCCCCACGAAGCGCAGATACGCAGTATTTT.

The chain carries TRBV21-1 and TRBJ2-5; the table's TRBD1 call for D was not verified on the DNA. Judging by the DNA end, TRBJ2-4 fits better; the J call may be wrong. TRBV21-1 is a listed pseudogene. The CDR3 has 16 residues. CDR3 in DNA: TGTGCCAGCAGCAAAGGTCGGGGGTTGGTAAAAAACATTCAGTACTTC. Translation gives CASSKGRGLVKNIQYF.

This chain joins TRBV18 and TRBJ2-3; 9 bases map to TRBD2. The length of the CDR3 is 16 residues. Trimming took 2 bases from V and 1 from J; bases not matched to a gene: 4. The germline V gene encodes CDR1 KGHSH and CDR2 LQKENI. This chain's CDR3 is CASSPSGGQGTDTQYF. CDR3 nucleotides: TGTGCCAGCTCACCAAGCGGGGGGCAGGGCACAGATACGCAGTATTTT.

The chain links TRBV12-3 or TRBV12-4 to TRBJ1-1, with a possible D match to TRBD1 (5 bases). Trimming cost V 6 bases and J 3 bases, with 17 bases left between them. This CDR3 region has 15 residues. The DNA of the CDR3 is TGTGCCAGCAGCCATCGGAGGGGAGAAGACACTGAAGCTTTCTTT. It translates to CASSHRRGEDTEAFF.

The rearrangement links TRBV5-1 to TRBJ2-5, with 7 bases that match TRBD2. Germline V gives CDR1 SGHRS, CDR2 YFSETQ. CDR3 length: 15 amino acids. V was clipped by 4 bases and J by 3 bases; unmatched bases: 9. CDR3 sequence: CASSTPGAGEETQYF. DNA for the CDR3: TGCGCCAGCAGCACCCCTGGGGCGGGGGAAGAGACCCAGTACTTC.

This clonotype has only a few counts. The chain has TRBV20-1 and TRBJ2-1; D gene ambiguous. The CDR3 totals 10 residues. Between the trimmed V and J ends, which lost 0 bases and 11 bases, there was a span of 5 bases. In germline, CDR1 is DFQATT, CDR2 SNEGSKA (reference sequence). The DNA of the CDR3 is TGCAGTGCTAGAGAGTCTCAGCAGTTCTTC. Protein: CSARESQQFF.

This rearrangement joins TRBV7-8 to TRBJ2-5; D assignment may be TRBD1 or TRBD2 (5 bases each). The J call may not be correct, given that the DNA end is closer to TRBJ2-7. The CDR3 is 15 amino acids. Germline values: CDR1 SGHVS, CDR2 FQNEAQ. This CDR3 is CASSSTWDGNYEQYF. The CDR3 DNA reads as TGTGCCAGCAGCTCGACGTGGGACGGCAACTACGAGCAGTACTTC.

This chain links TRBV6-2 or TRBV6-3 with TRBJ2-5, with D unclear. Trimming removed 5 bases from V and 1 base from J, with 11 bases in between. CDR1 and CDR2 (germline): MNHEY, SVGEGT. The CDR3 has 14 amino acids. This CDR3 is CASSNGGVQETQYF. The DNA for the CDR3 is TGTGCCAGCAGTAACGGTGGCGTCCAAGAGACCCAGTACTTC.

The rearrangement links TRBV5-1 to TRBJ2-3, with D perhaps matching TRBD2 (7 bases). The CDR3 consists of 16 residues. CDR1 SGHRS and CDR2 YFSETQ come from the germline V gene. Trimming pared 5 bases from V and 4 bases from J, leaving 20 bases between. CDR3 bases: TGCGCCAGCAGACAGGAGGGCGGGGGCCTCCCAGATACGCAGTATTTT. As protein: CASRQEGGGLPDTQYF.

The chain employs TRBV5-1 and TRBJ1-6; no firm D call. The V gene lost 7 bases and the J gene lost 6 bases, with 14 bases spanning the gap. This CDR3 has 14 amino acids. The germline V gene has CDR1 SGHRS and CDR2 YFSETQ. CDR3 sequence: CASGTAVFNSPLHF. The CDR3 nucleotides are TGCGCCAGCGGAACGGCGGTCTTTAATTCACCCCTCCACTTT. The full variable domain, in which reference TRBV5-1 and TRBJ1-6 provide the parts outside the CDR3, is KAGVTQTPRYLIKTRGQQVTLSCSPISGHRSVSWYQQTPGQGLQFLFEYFSETQRNKGNFPGRFSGRQFSNSRSEMNVSTLELGDSALYLCASGTAVFNSPLHFGNGTRLTVT.

The chain links TRBV9 to TRBJ2-6; D gene ambiguous. The germline gives CDR1 SGDLS, CDR2 YYNGEE. V lost 1 base and J lost 0, with 11 bases in between. The CDR3 sequence is 17 residues long. In DNA, the CDR3 is TGTGCCAGCAGCGTATTCCAACATGACTCTGGGGCCAACGTCCTGACTTTC. It specifies CASSVFQHDSGANVLTF.

This clonotype was found a few times. CDR3 nucleotide sequence: TGTGCCAGCAGTTACTCGACTCTCTACGAGCAGTACTTC. This translates into CASSYSTLYEQYF. V usage is TRBV6-2 or TRBV6-3 and J usage is TRBJ2-7; no clear D gene. Germline-derived CDR1 and CDR2 are MNHEY and SVGEGT. The CDR3 loop spans 13 amino acids. With 0 bases removed from V and 3 bases from J, the gap between germline ends came to 6 bases.

This chain uses TRBV7-2 with TRBJ1-5, with no clear D. The CDR3 is 16 residues long. CDR1 and CDR2 from the germline V gene are SGHTA and FQGNSA. The V end was cut by 1 base, the J end by 1 base, with 11 bases between. CDR3 sequence (DNA): TGTGCCAGCAGCTTAGTTTGGGCCCCCAGCAATCAGCCCCAGCATTTT. As protein: CASSLVWAPSNQPQHF.